This is a list of T cell receptor beta chains from one sample in a study of identical twins. TCRdb redid the calling of the 5' RACE reads with MiXCR, one entry per CDR3 protein. The sample has about 240,000 distinct CDR3 sequences, approximately 7.9% seen once. These sequences were also reported in another study, on yellow fever vaccine responses in identical twins.

Sequencing was performed on CD8+ T cells sorted from blood. These receptors were obtained from a young woman in good health. The CDR3 runs from the conserved cysteine through the conserved F or W. D genes are given only for firm matches. The listing skips clone size in some rows; elsewhere it reads once, few, many or a size class.

j_call,d_call,clone_size,v_call,cdr3_aa,cdr3_nt
TRBJ1-2,-,few,TRBV5-6,CASSTWGAYGYTF,TGTGCCAGCAGTACATGGGGAGCCTATGGCTACACCTTC
TRBJ2-3,TRBD2,many,TRBV5-5,CASSYRSGASTDTQYF,TGTGCCAGCAGCTACCGTAGCGGGGCTAGCACAGATACGCAGTATTTT
TRBJ1-1,-,many,TRBV7-9,CASSLLRDLARYTEAFF,TGTGCCAGCAGCTTGCTGCGCGACCTAGCTCGGTACACTGAAGCTTTCTTT
TRBJ2-3,-,many,TRBV6-6,CASSSVNTDTQYF,TGTGCCAGCAGTTCCGTTAACACAGATACGCAGTATTTT
TRBJ1-1,-,-,TRBV6-5,CASSYSGGPNTEAFF,TGTGCCAGCAGTTACTCGGGAGGACCGAACACTGAAGCTTTCTTT
TRBJ2-7,-,few,TRBV27,CASSLSVRREQYF,TGTGCCAGCAGTTTATCGGTCAGGCGGGAGCAGTACTTC
TRBJ2-1,-,many,TRBV12-3/TRBV12-4,CASSFSREQFF,TGTGCCAGCAGTTTCTCTAGGGAGCAGTTCTTC
TRBJ2-1,-,-,TRBV7-6,CASSLDLNPYNEQFF,TGTGCCAGCAGCCTGGACTTAAACCCCTACAATGAGCAGTTCTTC
TRBJ2-1,-,-,TRBV20-1,CSALTSRGGNNEQFF,TGCAGTGCCCTTACCTCTAGGGGGGGCAACAATGAGCAGTTCTTC
TRBJ2-2,-,few,TRBV2,CASSRDSGTGELFF,TGTGCCAGCAGCCGGGACAGCGGGACCGGGGAGCTGTTTTTT
TRBJ2-1,-,-,TRBV27,CASSLEVGVSYNEQFF,TGTGCCAGCAGTTTAGAGGTGGGAGTGAGCTACAATGAGCAGTTCTTC
TRBJ2-1,TRBD2,few,TRBV24-1,CATSVLGGADEQFF,TGTGCCACCAGTGTCCTCGGGGGGGCCGATGAGCAGTTCTTC
TRBJ2-5,TRBD1,-,TRBV24-1,CATSDYQDRQETQYF,TGTGCCACCAGTGATTATCAGGACAGGCAAGAGACCCAGTACTTC
TRBJ2-1,TRBD1,few,TRBV24-1,CATSATGGVDEQFF,TGTGCCACCAGCGCAACAGGGGGTGTGGATGAGCAGTTCTTC
TRBJ2-2,-,-,TRBV5-5,CASSADWETGELFF,TGTGCCAGCAGCGCGGACTGGGAGACCGGGGAGCTGTTTTTT